Listed here is a single TCR beta chain. The antigen is unknown. This entry belongs to a study of cytomegalovirus exposure and HLA in healthy donors. Profiling relied on immunoSEQ multiplex PCR, and the TCRdb table lists in-frame clones only, not all of them. The data hold approximately 65,000 clones, with approximately 94% observed a single time. Study-wide results and limits: While the bulk of TCR sequences proved rare, some public TCRs turned up in many donors. It was reportedly the case that the classifier diagnosed cytomegalovirus status with high specificity and sensitivity.

Sequenced sample: PBMCs. This receptor was taken from a woman between 18 and 29 years old in good health and CMV-seronegative.

CDR3: CASSLVGGSYEQYF. The CDR3 nucleotides are TGTGCCAGCAGCTTGGTGGGGGGCTCCTACGAGCAGTACTTC. V is TRBV7-3 and J is TRBJ2-7, with a weak D call TRBD2 (6 bases). The CDR3 runs to 14 residues. The germline V and J ends were trimmed by 3 bases and 0 bases, with 9 bases remaining between them. Germline V CDR1 and CDR2: SGHTA, FQGTGA.